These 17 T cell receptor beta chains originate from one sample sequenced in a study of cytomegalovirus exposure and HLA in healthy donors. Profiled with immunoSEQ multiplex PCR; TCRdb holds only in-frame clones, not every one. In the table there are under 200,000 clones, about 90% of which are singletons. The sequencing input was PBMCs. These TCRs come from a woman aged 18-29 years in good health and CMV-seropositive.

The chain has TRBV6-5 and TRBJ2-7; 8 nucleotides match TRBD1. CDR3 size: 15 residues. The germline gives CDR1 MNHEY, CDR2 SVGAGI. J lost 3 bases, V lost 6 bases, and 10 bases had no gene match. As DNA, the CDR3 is TGTGCCAGCAGACCCAGGGGACAGGACCGCTACGAGCAGTACTTC. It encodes CASRPRGQDRYEQYF.

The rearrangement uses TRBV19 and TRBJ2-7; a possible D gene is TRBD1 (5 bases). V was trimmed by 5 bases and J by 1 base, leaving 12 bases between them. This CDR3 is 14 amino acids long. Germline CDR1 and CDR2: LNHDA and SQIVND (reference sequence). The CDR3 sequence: CASSQGRASYEQYF. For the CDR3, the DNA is TGTGCCAGTAGTCAGGGCAGGGCTTCCTACGAGCAGTACTTC. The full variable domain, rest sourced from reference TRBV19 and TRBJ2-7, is DGGITQSPKYLFRKEGQNVTLSCEQNLNHDAMYWYRQDPGQGLRLIYYSQIVNDFQKGDIAEGYSVSREKKESFPLTVTSAQKNPTAFYLCASSQGRASYEQYFGPGTRLTVT.

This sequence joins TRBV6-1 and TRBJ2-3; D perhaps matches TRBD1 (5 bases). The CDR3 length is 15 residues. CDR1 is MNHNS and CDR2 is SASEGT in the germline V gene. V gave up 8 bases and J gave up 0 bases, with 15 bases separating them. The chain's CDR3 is CASGWAGFSTDTQYF. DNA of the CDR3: TGTGCCAGCGGGTGGGCAGGGTTTAGCACAGATACGCAGTATTTT.

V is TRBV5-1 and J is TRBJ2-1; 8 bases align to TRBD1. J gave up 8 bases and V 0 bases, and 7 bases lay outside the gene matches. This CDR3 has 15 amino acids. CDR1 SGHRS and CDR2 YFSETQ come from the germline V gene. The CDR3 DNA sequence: TGCGCCAGCAGCTTGGGGACAGGGTTTAGAGATGAGCAGTTCTTC. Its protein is CASSLGTGFRDEQFF. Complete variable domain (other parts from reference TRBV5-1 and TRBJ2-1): KAGVTQTPRYLIKTRGQQVTLSCSPISGHRSVSWYQQTPGQGLQFLFEYFSETQRNKGNFPGRFSGRQFSNSRSEMNVSTLELGDSALYLCASSLGTGFRDEQFFGPGTRLTVL.

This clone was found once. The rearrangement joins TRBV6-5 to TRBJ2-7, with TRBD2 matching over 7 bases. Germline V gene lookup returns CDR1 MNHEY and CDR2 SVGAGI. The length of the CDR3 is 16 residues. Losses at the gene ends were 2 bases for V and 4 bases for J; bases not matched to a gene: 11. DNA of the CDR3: TGTGCCAGCAGTTACGGGGGACGTGCTAGCGGATACGAGCAGTACTTC. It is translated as CASSYGGRASGYEQYF.

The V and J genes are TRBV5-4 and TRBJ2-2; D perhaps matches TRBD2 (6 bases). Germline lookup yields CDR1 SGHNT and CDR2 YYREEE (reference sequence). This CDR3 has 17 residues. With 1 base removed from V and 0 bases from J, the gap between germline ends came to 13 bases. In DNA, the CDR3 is TGTGCCAGCAGCTTGTGGAGGGATTATTCGAACACCGGGGAGCTGTTTTTT. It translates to CASSLWRDYSNTGELFF.

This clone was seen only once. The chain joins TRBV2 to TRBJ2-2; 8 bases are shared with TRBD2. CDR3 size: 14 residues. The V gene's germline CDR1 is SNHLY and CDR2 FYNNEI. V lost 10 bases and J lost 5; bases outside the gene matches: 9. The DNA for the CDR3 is TGTGCCACTCAAGCGGGAGACGAGACCGGGGAGCTGTTTTTT. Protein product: CATQAGDETGELFF.

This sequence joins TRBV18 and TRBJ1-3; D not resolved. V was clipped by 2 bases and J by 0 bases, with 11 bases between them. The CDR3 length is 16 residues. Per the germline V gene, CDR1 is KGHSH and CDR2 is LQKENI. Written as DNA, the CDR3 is TGTGCCAGCTCACCAGCCGGTTCGAGCTCTGGAAACACCATATATTTT. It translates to CASSPAGSSSGNTIYF.

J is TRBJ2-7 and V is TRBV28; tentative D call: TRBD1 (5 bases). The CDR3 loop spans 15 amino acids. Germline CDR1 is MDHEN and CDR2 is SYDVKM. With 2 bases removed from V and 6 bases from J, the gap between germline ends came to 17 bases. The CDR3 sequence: CASSLGQGSLREQYF. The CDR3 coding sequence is TGTGCCAGCAGTTTAGGGCAGGGAAGTCTGCGCGAGCAGTACTTC.

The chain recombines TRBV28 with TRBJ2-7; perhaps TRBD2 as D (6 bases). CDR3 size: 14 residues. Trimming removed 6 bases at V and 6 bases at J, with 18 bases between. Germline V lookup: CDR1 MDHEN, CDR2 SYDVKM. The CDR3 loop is CASRNVGVGLEQYF. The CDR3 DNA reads TGTGCCAGCAGGAACGTAGGGGTGGGACTCGAGCAGTACTTC.

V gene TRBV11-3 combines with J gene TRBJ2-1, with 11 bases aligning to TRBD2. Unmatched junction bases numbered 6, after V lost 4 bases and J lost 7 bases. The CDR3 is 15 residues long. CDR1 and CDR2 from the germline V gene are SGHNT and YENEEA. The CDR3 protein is CASSSTSGVGNEQFF. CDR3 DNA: TGTGCCAGCAGCTCGACTAGCGGGGTGGGGAATGAGCAGTTCTTC.

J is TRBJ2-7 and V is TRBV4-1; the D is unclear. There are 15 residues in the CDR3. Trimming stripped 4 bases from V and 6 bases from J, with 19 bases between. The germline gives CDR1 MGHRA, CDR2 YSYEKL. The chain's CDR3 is CASSRVELVGGEQYF. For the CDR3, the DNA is TGCGCCAGCAGCCGCGTTGAGCTAGTGGGTGGCGAGCAGTACTTC.

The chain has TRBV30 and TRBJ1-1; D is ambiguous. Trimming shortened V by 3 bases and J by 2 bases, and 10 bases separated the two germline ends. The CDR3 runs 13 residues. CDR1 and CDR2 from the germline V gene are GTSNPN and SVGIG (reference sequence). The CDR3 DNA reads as TGTGCCTGGAGAATAGATATTAACACTGAAGCTTTCTTT. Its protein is CAWRIDINTEAFF.

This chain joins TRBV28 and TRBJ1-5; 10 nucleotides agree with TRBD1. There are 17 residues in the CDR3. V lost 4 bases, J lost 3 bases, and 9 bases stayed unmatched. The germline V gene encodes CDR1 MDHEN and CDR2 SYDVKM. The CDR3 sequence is CASSWLRQGAPNQPQHF. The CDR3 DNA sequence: TGTGCCAGCAGTTGGCTCCGACAGGGGGCCCCCAATCAGCCCCAGCATTTT. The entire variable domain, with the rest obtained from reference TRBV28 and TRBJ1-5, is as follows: DVKVTQSSRYLVKRTGEKVFLECVQDMDHENMFWYRQDPGLGLRLIYFSYDVKMKEKGDIPEGYSVSREKKERFSLILESASTNQTSMYLCASSWLRQGAPNQPQHFGDGTRLSIL.

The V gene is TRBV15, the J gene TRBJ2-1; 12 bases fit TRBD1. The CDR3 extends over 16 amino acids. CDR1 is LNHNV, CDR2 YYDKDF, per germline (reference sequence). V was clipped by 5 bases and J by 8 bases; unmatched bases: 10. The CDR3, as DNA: TGTGCCACCAGCTGGGTCATGGGACAGGGGGCCTATGAGCAGTTCTTC. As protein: CATSWVMGQGAYEQFF.

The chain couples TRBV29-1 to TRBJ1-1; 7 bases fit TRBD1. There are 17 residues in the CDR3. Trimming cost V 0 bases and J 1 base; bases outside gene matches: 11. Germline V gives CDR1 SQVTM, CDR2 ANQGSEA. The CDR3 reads CSVEDLGGWGGNTEAFF. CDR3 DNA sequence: TGCAGCGTTGAAGATCTAGGGGGCTGGGGTGGGAACACTGAAGCTTTCTTT.

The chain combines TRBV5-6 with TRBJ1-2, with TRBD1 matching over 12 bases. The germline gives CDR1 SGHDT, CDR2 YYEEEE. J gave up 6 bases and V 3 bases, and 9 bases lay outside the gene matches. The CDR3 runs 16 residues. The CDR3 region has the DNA TGTGCCAGCAGCTCCGGGACAGGGGGCGCTTACCATGGCTACACCTTC. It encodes CASSSGTGGAYHGYTF.